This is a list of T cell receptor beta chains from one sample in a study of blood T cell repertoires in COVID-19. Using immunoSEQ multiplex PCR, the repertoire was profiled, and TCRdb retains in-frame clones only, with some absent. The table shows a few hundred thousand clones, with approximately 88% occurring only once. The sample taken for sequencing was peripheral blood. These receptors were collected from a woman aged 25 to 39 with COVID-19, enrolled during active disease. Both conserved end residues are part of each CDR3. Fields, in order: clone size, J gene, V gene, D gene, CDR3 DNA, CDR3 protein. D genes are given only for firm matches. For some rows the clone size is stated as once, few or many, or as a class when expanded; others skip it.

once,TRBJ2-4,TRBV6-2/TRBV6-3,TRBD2,TGTGCCAGCAGTTACTTTGGCGGGAGGAGGGCCAAAAACATTCAGTACTTC,CASSYFGGRRAKNIQYF
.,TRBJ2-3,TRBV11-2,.,TGTGCCAGCACCCTCAGCTCCGGAGCCACAGATACGCAGTATTTT,CASTLSSGATDTQYF
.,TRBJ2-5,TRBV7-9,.,TGTGCCAGCAGACCGACACCGGCCCCGGAGACCCAGTACTTC,CASRPTPAPETQYF
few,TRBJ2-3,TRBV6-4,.,TGTGCCAGCAGAATGGACATACGCACAGATACGCAGTATTTT,CASRMDIRTDTQYF
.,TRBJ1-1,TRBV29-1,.,TGCAGCGTTGTAGTTAACACTGAAGCTTTCTTT,CSVVVNTEAFF
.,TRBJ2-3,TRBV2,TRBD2,TGTGCCAGCACTCGGGGACTAGCGGGAGGCACAGATACGCAGTATTTT,CASTRGLAGGTDTQYF
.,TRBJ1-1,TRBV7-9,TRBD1,TGTGCCAGCAGCTTAGCCCAGGGGGATTACACTGAAGCTTTCTTT,CASSLAQGDYTEAFF
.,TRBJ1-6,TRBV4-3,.,TGCGCCAGCAGCCAAGTACCAGGGAAAAGCTCCTATAATTCACCCCTCCACTTT,CASSQVPGKSSYNSPLHF
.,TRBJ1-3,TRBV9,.,TGTGCCAGCAGCGTAGTAGGGGGTGTCTCTGGAAACACCATATATTTT,CASSVVGGVSGNTIYF
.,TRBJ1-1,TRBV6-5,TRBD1,TGTGCCAGCAGTTCTCAGGGACAGGCCCCAACTGAAGCTTTCTTT,CASSSQGQAPTEAFF
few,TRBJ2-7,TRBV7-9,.,TGTGCCAGCAGCGGGCGACAGACCTACGAGCAGTACTTC,CASSGRQTYEQYF
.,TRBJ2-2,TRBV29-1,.,TGCAGCGGCGGGGACGAACACGGGGAGCTGTTTTTT,CSGGDEHGELFF
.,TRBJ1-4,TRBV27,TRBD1,TGTGCCAGCAAAGGACAGGTAGACGAAAAACTGTTTTTT,CASKGQVDEKLFF
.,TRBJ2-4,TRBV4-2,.,TGTGCCAGCAGCCAAGAAGGTAGCGGACTAGCCAAAAACATTCAGTACTTC,CASSQEGSGLAKNIQYF
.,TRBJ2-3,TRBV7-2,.,TGTGCCAGCAGCCCGAAATGGACAGATAGCACAGATACGCAGTATTTT,CASSPKWTDSTDTQYF
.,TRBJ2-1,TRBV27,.,TGTGCCAGCAGTTTATCACTGAACAATGAGCAGTTCTTC,CASSLSLNNEQFF
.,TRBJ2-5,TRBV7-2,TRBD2,TGTGCCAGCAGCGTAGGGACTAGCGGGACCCATTACTTC,CASSVGTSGTHYF
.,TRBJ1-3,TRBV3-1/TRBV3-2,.,TGTGCCAGCAGCCAAGATCCGGGAAGCTCTGGAAACACCATATATTTT,CASSQDPGSSGNTIYF
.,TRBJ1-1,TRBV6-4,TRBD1,TGTGCCAGCAGTCCCCGGACAGGGATGTTGTCTGCTTTCTTT,CASSPRTGMLSAFF
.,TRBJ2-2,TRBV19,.,TGTGCCAGTAGTAAGAACGGTGAGGCCGGGGAGCTGTTTTTT,CASSKNGEAGELFF
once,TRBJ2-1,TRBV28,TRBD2,TGTGCCAGCAGTTTAACCCCCCCTAAGCGGGGGGGCTCCTACAATGAGCAGTTCTTC,CASSLTPPKRGGSYNEQFF
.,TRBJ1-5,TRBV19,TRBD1,TGTGCCAGTACCGCAGACAGGGGGCGCGATCAGCCCCAGCATTTT,CASTADRGRDQPQHF
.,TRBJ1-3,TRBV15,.,TGTGCCACCAGCAGAGATCGCTCTGGAAACACCATATATTTT,CATSRDRSGNTIYF
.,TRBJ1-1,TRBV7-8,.,TGTGCCAGCAGCCCTGCGCGGGGGGGGACTGAAGCTTTCTTT,CASSPARGGTEAFF
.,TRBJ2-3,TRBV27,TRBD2,TGTGCCAGCGCCCCCGGGAGGACAGATACGCAGTATTTT,CASAPGRTDTQYF
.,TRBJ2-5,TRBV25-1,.,TGTGCCAGCAGTATGAGCGGTGGGGAGACCCAGTACTTC,CASSMSGGETQYF
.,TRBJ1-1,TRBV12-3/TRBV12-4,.,TGTGCCAGCAGGGGGGCGGAGCCTGAAGCTTTCTTT,CASRGAEPEAFF
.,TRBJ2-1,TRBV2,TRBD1,TGTGCCACCGGACAGGGGGCAGTCAATGAGCAGTTCTTC,CATGQGAVNEQFF
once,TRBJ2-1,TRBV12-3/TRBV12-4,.,TGTGCCAGCAGTTTAGTGCGGGAGCAGTTCTTC,CASSLVREQFF
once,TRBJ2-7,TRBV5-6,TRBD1,TGTGCCAGCAGCTGGACAGGTCTTCCTTACGAGCAGTACTTC,CASSWTGLPYEQYF
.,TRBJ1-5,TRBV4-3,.,TGCGCCAGCAGCCAAGCCAGAAGTGGCAATCAGCCCCAGCATTTT,CASSQARSGNQPQHF
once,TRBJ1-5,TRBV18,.,TGTGCCAGCTCACCACCTAATAGCGATCAGCCCCAGCATTTT,CASSPPNSDQPQHF
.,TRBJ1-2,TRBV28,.,TGTGCCAGCAGGGGCGGGAGGCCTTATGGCTACACCTTC,CASRGGRPYGYTF
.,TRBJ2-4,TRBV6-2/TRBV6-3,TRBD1,TGTGCCAGCAGTTACTTGGGGACAGGGATAAGAGCCAAAAACATTCAGTACTTC,CASSYLGTGIRAKNIQYF
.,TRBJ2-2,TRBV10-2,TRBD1,TGCGCCAGCAGTGAGTCTATCTCTTGGACAGGGGCCGGGGAGCTGTTTTTT,CASSESISWTGAGELFF
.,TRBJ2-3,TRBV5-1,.,TGCGCCAGCAGCTTGGGACAAGTCACCCCAGATACGCAGTATTTT,CASSLGQVTPDTQYF
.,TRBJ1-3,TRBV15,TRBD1,TGTGCCACCAGCAGAGGGGACAGCCTAGGAAACACCATATATTTT,CATSRGDSLGNTIYF
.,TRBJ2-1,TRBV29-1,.,TGCAGCGTTAGGAGCGGCCAAGCCTACAATGAGCAGTTCTTC,CSVRSGQAYNEQFF
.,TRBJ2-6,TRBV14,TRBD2,TGTGCCAGCAGCGCGATAGCGGGAAGCTCTGGGGCCAACGTCCTGACTTTC,CASSAIAGSSGANVLTF
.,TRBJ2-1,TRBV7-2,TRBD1,TGTGCCAGCAGCTTAATAGCAGGGGGCCTATACAGTGAGCAGTTCTTC,CASSLIAGGLYSEQFF
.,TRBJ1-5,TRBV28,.,TGTGCCAGCAGTCCCGGAGCGGGGTATCAGCCCCAGCATTTT,CASSPGAGYQPQHF